The clone carrying this TCR beta chain has only a few counts. Trimming took 2 bases from V and 5 from J; bases not matched to a gene: 9. The CDR3 totals 16 residues. Germline CDR1 SGHVS, CDR2 FNYEAQ. This sample is part of a study of T-cell reconstitution after alpha-beta-depleted transplantation in children. Unique molecular identifiers were used to barcode this TCRbeta library. TCRdb reprocessed the PCR reads with MiXCR, giving one entry per CDR3 protein. The table has 190,000 or so distinct CDR3 sequences, over 5.5% seen once. The TCR comes from a human donor who donated a stem cell graft to a child with Wiskott-Aldrich syndrome. The chain employs TRBV7-6 and TRBJ2-1, with 7 bases aligning to TRBD2. The source was PBMCs from the stem cell graft donor, collected from the stem cell graft. The CDR3 sequence is CASSLSPGTNNNEQFF. The CDR3 coding sequence is TGTGCCAGCAGCTTAAGTCCCGGGACTAATAACAATGAGCAGTTCTTC.